The 21 T cell receptor beta chains listed next were all sequenced from one sample in a study of radiotherapy plus CTLA-4 blockade in lung cancer. Using immunoSEQ multiplex PCR, the repertoire was profiled, and TCRdb retains in-frame clones only, with some absent. The table has around 70,000 clones, over 75% seen once. The sequences come from peripheral blood, collected from a patient treated with radiotherapy plus ipilimumab. Receptors were obtained from a human donor with non-small cell lung cancer who had a partial response to radiotherapy plus ipilimumab.

This clone was recorded a few times. The chain couples TRBV5-5 to TRBJ1-3, with D hard to call. The CDR3 has 14 residues. CDR1 SGHKS and CDR2 YYEKEE come from the germline V gene (reference sequence). With 2 bases removed from V and 1 base from J, the gap between germline ends came to 7 bases. CDR3 bases: TGTGCCAGCAGCTTAGGAGGGTCTGGAAACACCATATATTTT. Translating gives CASSLGGSGNTIYF.

This clone has only a few counts. The chain combines TRBV28 with TRBJ2-2; 8 bases align to TRBD1. Germline V gene sequence: CDR1 MDHEN, CDR2 SYDVKM. The ends lost 8 bases at V and 3 bases at J; junction bases unmatched: 8. The CDR3 covers 15 residues. CDR3 in DNA: TGTGCCAGCCGACCCCCGGACAGGGACACCGGGGAGCTGTTTTTT. The encoded protein is CASRPPDRDTGELFF.

The gene calls are TRBV14 and TRBJ2-7; D may be TRBD2 (5 bases). The V and J ends lost 8 bases and 4 bases respectively, with 12 bases between them. The CDR3 is 12 amino acids. Germline lookup yields CDR1 SGHDN and CDR2 FVKESK. The CDR3 is CASSDYGYEQYF. CDR3 nucleotide sequence: TGTGCCAGCTCTGACTACGGGTACGAGCAGTACTTC.

The sample holds a few counts of this clone. The chain uses TRBV9 and TRBJ2-3; tentatively, D is TRBD1 (6 bases). V shed 4 bases and J shed 1 base, with 13 bases lying between them. The CDR3 runs to 15 residues. The V gene's germline CDR1 is SGDLS and CDR2 YYNGEE. The CDR3 DNA reads as TGTGCCAGCAGCCCCCGGCAGGGGCGCACAGATACGCAGTATTTT. This codes for CASSPRQGRTDTQYF. Full variable domain (missing parts from reference TRBV9 and TRBJ2-3): DSGVTQTPKHLITATGQRVTLRCSPRSGDLSVYWYQQSLDQGLQFLIQYYNGEERAKGNILERFSAQQFPDLHSELNLSSLELGDSALYFCASSPRQGRTDTQYFGPGTRLTVL.

The V call is TRBV28, the J call TRBJ2-5, with 10 bases fitting TRBD1. This CDR3 comprises 16 residues. J lost 4 bases, V lost 4 bases, and 9 bases had no gene match. Germline CDR1 MDHEN, CDR2 SYDVKM. Here the CDR3 DNA reads TGTGCCAGCAGTTCTCGACAGGGGGCGAGAGGAGAGACCCAGTACTTC. It translates to CASSSRQGARGETQYF.

This clone was observed once. The gene calls are TRBV9 and TRBJ2-2; D ambiguous. Germline CDR1 is SGDLS and CDR2 is YYNGEE. The V end lost 0 bases, the J end lost 0 bases, and 9 bases lay between the germline ends. The CDR3 consists of 16 residues. The CDR3 DNA sequence: TGTGCCAGCAGCGTAGCCGCCGCAGCGAACACCGGGGAGCTGTTTTTT. Amino acid sequence: CASSVAAAANTGELFF.

The chain links TRBV5-5 to TRBJ1-4; 7 bases map to TRBD1. Germline CDR1 reads SGHKS; CDR2 reads YYEKEE (reference sequence). The CDR3 totals 15 residues. Germline trimming cut 4 bases from V and 8 bases from J; bases unmatched to any gene: 11. The DNA of the CDR3 is TGTGCCAGCAGCCCCGGTACAGGGGTACGGGAAAAACTGTTTTTT. Amino acid sequence: CASSPGTGVREKLFF.

In its sample, this clone was seen once. The chain combines TRBV2 with TRBJ2-5, with 8 bases that match TRBD2. Germline-derived CDR1 and CDR2 are SNHLY and FYNNEI. Trimming at V came to 8 bases and at J to 4 bases, leaving 18 bases not matched to a gene. The CDR3 has 17 amino acids. The CDR3 DNA is TGTGCCAGCCGAAAGGGGGGGGCCGGGACTAGAGGAGAGACCCAGTACTTC. It yields the protein CASRKGGAGTRGETQYF.

The rearrangement joins TRBV6-5 to TRBJ2-1; possibly TRBD1 for D (5 bases). Germline V gene sequence: CDR1 MNHEY, CDR2 SVGAGI. V lost 6 bases and J 10 bases, leaving 10 bases between the germline ends. The CDR3 sequence is 11 residues long. The CDR3 spells CASSSGYEQFF. CDR3 in DNA: TGTGCCAGCAGCTCAGGGTACGAGCAGTTCTTC.

This clone was seen more than once but under ten times. DNA of the CDR3: TGTGCCAGCGTCGACGGACTAGCGGGAAAGCACGAGCAGTACTTC. As protein: CASVDGLAGKHEQYF. The chain carries TRBV5-5 and TRBJ2-7; 12 bases align to TRBD2. J was trimmed by 5 bases and V by 7 bases; bases with no gene match: 10. The germline CDR1 and CDR2 sequences are SGHKS and YYEKEE (reference sequence). The CDR3 is 15 amino acids.

V is TRBV2 and J is TRBJ2-7; D remains ambiguous. The CDR3 runs 12 residues. Trimming shortened V by 7 bases and J by 2 bases, and 9 bases separated the two germline ends. Germline values: CDR1 SNHLY, CDR2 FYNNEI. The CDR3 loop reads CASTEQAYEQYF. CDR3 nucleotide sequence: TGTGCCAGCACGGAGCAAGCCTACGAGCAGTACTTC.

This rearrangement joins TRBV28 to TRBJ2-3; weak D call: TRBD2 (5 bases). V lost 6 bases and J 1 base, leaving 11 bases between the germline ends. Germline V gives CDR1 MDHEN, CDR2 SYDVKM. The CDR3 covers 14 residues. CDR3 nucleotide sequence: TGTGCCAGCAGCCTGAGGGCGGGCACAGATACGCAGTATTTT. Amino acids: CASSLRAGTDTQYF.

This clone was detected only a few times. The chain links TRBV6-5 to TRBJ2-1, with D possibly matching TRBD2 (5 bases). The V gene's germline CDR1 is MNHEY and CDR2 SVGAGI. V gave up 5 bases and J gave up 2 bases, with 13 bases separating them. This CDR3 has 15 amino acids. The CDR3 loop reads CASSNRGGTYNEQFF. CDR3 sequence (DNA): TGTGCCAGCAGTAACCGTGGAGGTACCTACAATGAGCAGTTCTTC.

The chain uses TRBV7-3 and TRBJ1-2, with 8 bases aligning to TRBD1. CDR1 is SGHTA and CDR2 is FQGTGA in the germline V gene. With 4 bases clipped from V and 7 bases from J, the junction kept 8 bases outside the gene matches. The CDR3 is 14 amino acids. The chain's CDR3 is CASSSGQGEGGYTF. For the CDR3, the DNA is TGTGCCAGCAGCTCCGGACAGGGAGAGGGTGGCTACACCTTC.

V and J are TRBV20-1 and TRBJ1-2; no clear D. The CDR3 length is 11 residues. Germline V gives CDR1 DFQATT, CDR2 SNEGSKA (reference sequence). V lost 7 bases and J lost 8, with 14 bases in between. The CDR3 bases are TGCAGTGTCCCTCACCCGAGGGGCTACACCTTC. As protein: CSVPHPRGYTF.

This clone was picked up a small number of times. The V call is TRBV11-2, the J call TRBJ1-1, with 7 nucleotides matching TRBD1. Trimming removed 7 bases from V and 4 bases from J; junction bases left unmatched: 6. Germline CDR1 SGHAT, CDR2 FQNNGV. CDR3 size: 13 residues. DNA of the CDR3: TGTGCCAGCACGTGGGACAGAGGCACTGAAGCTTTCTTT. This sequence encodes CASTWDRGTEAFF.

This rearrangement joins TRBV4-1 to TRBJ2-1, with 7 bases matching TRBD2. Germline V gives CDR1 MGHRA, CDR2 YSYEKL. The V segment lost 4 bases and the J segment 10 bases; nucleotides outside the gene matches: 4. This CDR3 comprises 12 residues. The CDR3 is CASSPSGGEQFF. In DNA, the CDR3 is TGCGCCAGCAGCCCTAGCGGAGGGGAGCAGTTCTTC.

The chain recombines TRBV2 with TRBJ1-1; D might be TRBD1 (5 bases). V lost 6 bases and J 0 bases, leaving 8 bases between the germline ends. CDR3 length: 13 amino acids. The germline gives CDR1 SNHLY, CDR2 FYNNEI. The CDR3 DNA reads as TGTGCCAGCAGACGGGGGTTGAACACTGAAGCTTTCTTT. Residues: CASRRGLNTEAFF.

The genes are TRBV7-2 and TRBJ2-2, with D possibly being TRBD2 (5 bases). The CDR3 has 14 amino acids. V lost 2 bases to trimming and J lost 6 bases, with 10 bases between them. Germline V lookup: CDR1 SGHTA, CDR2 FQGNSA. In DNA, the CDR3 is TGTGCCAGCAGCTTAAGTCGGGAACCCGGGGAGCTGTTTTTT. As protein: CASSLSREPGELFF.

V usage is TRBV6-5 and J usage is TRBJ1-1; tentatively, D is TRBD1 (5 bases). V dropped 7 bases and J dropped 4 bases, with 13 bases sitting between them. The germline CDR1 and CDR2 sequences are MNHEY and SVGAGI. The CDR3 totals 13 residues. CDR3 amino acids: CASILSGFTEAFF. CDR3 nucleotides: TGTGCCAGCATCCTCTCAGGGTTCACTGAAGCTTTCTTT.

V is TRBV19 and J is TRBJ1-1; no clear D. Germline CDR1 and CDR2: LNHDA and SQIVND (reference sequence). This CDR3 spans 12 amino acids. The V end was cut by 5 bases, the J end by 2 bases, with 6 bases between. The chain's CDR3 is CASSPFNTEAFF. DNA for the CDR3: TGTGCCAGTAGTCCCTTTAACACTGAAGCTTTCTTT.